This T cell receptor beta chain was captured in a study of cytomegalovirus exposure and HLA in healthy donors. The germline CDR1 and CDR2 sequences are ENHRY and SYGVKD. The CDR3 spans 13 residues. The V gene end was trimmed by 6 bases and the J gene end by 7 bases; junction bases not matched to a gene: 6. A multiplex PCR was run with 60 Vbeta primers and 13 Jbeta primers. Profiling relied on immunoSEQ multiplex PCR, and the TCRdb table lists in-frame clones only, not all of them. The repertoire holds approximately 200,000 clones, approximately 85% seen once, with approximately 2.4% in the top ten. Sequenced: PBMCs. The rearrangement uses TRBV10-3 and TRBJ1-2, with 9 bases that match TRBD1. The source of this sequence is a woman aged 45 to 65 in good health and CMV-seronegative. The CDR3 is CAISPGQGGGYTF. In DNA form, the CDR3 reads TGTGCCATCAGCCCGGGACAGGGAGGTGGCTACACCTTC.